The sequence of this T cell receptor (beta chain) was determined in a study of cytotoxic CD8 clonotypes in ibrutinib-treated CLL. Sequenced by immunoSEQ multiplex PCR; TCRdb stores in-frame clones only, minus some. The sample carries around 330,000 clones, roughly 67% recorded once. The clonotype was recovered from a human donor with chronic lymphocytic leukemia. This specimen was PBMCs, taken after 36 months of ibrutinib treatment.

The chain's CDR3 is CASSQDRDFITQYF. The DNA of the CDR3 is TGCGCCAGCAGCCAAGACAGGGACTTTATCACTCAGTACTTC. V and J are TRBV4-1 and TRBJ2-4, with D maybe TRBD2 (6 bases). V dropped 0 bases and J dropped 12 bases, with 15 bases sitting between them. Germline CDR1 MGHRA, CDR2 YSYEKL. This CDR3 is built from 14 residues.